The entry below gives a single TCR beta chain sequence along with its context. Its matching antigen is unknown. The data were obtained in a study of T cell repertoires in cytomegalovirus infection. Study details: Used in the study were CMV epitopes, some recently identified and HLA-C-restricted, others well-studied and HLA-B-restricted. Shared public TCR beta signatures pointed to both CMV infection and a matching HLA type. Study outcomes and limitations: Identification of carriers of CMV plus the relevant HLA was achieved through cumulative public TCR beta family frequency. Ex vivo, HLA-C-restricted CMV-specific TCR beta clonotypes prevailed over the rest of the response.

Trimming left V 6 bases short and J 0 bases short, with 15 bases between. Germline V lookup: CDR1 MNHNY, CDR2 SVGAGI (reference sequence). The CDR3 covers 15 residues. TCRdb re-called the reads with MiXCR, one entry per CDR3 protein. The sample consists of around 19,000 distinct CDR3 sequences, roughly 40% of them appearing once. The rearrangement links TRBV6-6 to TRBJ2-7; no clear D gene. The receptor's source is a human donor in good health (CMV status not recorded). Some clones in this sample may be carry-over from other donors' samples. The sample in question was CD8+ T cells from cultured PBMCs, obtained from culture after CMV antigen stimulation. CDR3 sequence (DNA): TGTGCCAGCAGAAAGAGAACTTCTAGCTCCTACGAGCAGTACTTC. Its protein is CASRKRTSSSYEQYF.